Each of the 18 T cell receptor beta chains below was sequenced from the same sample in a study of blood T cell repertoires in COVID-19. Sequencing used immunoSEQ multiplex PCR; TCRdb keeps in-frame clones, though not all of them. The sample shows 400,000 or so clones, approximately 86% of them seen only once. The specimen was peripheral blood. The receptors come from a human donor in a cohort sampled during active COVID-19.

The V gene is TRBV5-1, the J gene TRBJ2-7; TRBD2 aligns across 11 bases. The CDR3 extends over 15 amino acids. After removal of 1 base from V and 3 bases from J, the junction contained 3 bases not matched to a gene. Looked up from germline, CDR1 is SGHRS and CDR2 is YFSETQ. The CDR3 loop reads CASSLLAGGSYEQYF. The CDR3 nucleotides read TGCGCCAGCAGCTTGTTAGCGGGAGGGAGCTACGAGCAGTACTTC.

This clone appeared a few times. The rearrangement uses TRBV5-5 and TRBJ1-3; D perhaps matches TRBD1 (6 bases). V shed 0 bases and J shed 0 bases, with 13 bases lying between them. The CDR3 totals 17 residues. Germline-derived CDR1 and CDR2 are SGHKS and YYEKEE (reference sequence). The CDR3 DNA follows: TGTGCCAGCAGCTTGGTCCAGGGGTGGAACTCTGGAAACACCATATATTTT. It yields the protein CASSLVQGWNSGNTIYF.

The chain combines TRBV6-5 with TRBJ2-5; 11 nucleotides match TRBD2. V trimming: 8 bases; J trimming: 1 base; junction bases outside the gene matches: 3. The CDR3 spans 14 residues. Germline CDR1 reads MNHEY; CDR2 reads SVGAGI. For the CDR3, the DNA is TGTGCCAGCGGACTAGCGGGTTTCCAAGAGACCCAGTACTTC. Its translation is CASGLAGFQETQYF.

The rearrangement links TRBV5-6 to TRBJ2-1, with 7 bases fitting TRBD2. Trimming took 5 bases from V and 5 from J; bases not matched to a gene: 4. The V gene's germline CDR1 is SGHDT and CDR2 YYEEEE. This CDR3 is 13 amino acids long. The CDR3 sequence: CASRGLADNEQFF. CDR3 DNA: TGTGCCAGCAGGGGGCTAGCGGACAATGAGCAGTTCTTC.

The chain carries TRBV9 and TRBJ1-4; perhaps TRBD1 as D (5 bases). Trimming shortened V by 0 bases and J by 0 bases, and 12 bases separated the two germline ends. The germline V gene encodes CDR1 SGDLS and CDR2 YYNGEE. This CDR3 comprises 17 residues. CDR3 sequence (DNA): TGTGCCAGCAGCGTAGCAGGGAACCCCACAACTAATGAAAAACTGTTTTTT. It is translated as CASSVAGNPTTNEKLFF.

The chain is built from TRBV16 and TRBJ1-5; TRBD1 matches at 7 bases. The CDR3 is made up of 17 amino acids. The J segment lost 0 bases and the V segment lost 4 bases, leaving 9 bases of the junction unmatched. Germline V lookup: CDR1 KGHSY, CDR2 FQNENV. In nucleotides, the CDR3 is TGTGCCAGCAGCCGGACAGGAGGGGCCGATAGCAATCAGCCCCAGCATTTT. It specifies CASSRTGGADSNQPQHF.

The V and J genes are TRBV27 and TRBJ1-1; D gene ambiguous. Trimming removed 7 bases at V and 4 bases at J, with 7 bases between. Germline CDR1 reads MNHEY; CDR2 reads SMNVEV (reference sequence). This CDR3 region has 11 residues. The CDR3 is CASTGGTEAFF. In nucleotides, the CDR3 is TGTGCCAGCACAGGTGGCACTGAAGCTTTCTTT.

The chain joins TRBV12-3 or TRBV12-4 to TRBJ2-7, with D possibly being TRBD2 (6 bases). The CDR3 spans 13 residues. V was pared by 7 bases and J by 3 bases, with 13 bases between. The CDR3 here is CASTSGVVYEQYF. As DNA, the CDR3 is TGTGCCAGCACGTCGGGAGTGGTCTACGAGCAGTACTTC.

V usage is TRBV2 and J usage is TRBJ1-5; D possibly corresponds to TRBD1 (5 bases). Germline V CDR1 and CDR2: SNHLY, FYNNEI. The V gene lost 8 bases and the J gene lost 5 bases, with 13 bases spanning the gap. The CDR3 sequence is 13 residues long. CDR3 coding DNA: TGTGCCAGCCAATGGGTACAGGATCAGCCCCAGCATTTT. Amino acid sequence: CASQWVQDQPQHF.

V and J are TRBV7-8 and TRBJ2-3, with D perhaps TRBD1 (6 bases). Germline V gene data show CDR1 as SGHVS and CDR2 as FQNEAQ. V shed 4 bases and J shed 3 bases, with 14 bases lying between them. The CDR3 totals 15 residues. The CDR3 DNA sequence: TGTGCCAGCAGCTGGGGACAAGGGGAGACAGATACGCAGTATTTT. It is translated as CASSWGQGETDTQYF.

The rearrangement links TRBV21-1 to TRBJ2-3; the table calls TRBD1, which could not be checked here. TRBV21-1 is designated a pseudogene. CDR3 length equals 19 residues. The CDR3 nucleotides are TGTGCCAGCAGCAAAGCGCTTTTTTTGACAGTTTGGACCCCAGATACGCAGTATTTT. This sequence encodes CASSKALFLTVWTPDTQYF.

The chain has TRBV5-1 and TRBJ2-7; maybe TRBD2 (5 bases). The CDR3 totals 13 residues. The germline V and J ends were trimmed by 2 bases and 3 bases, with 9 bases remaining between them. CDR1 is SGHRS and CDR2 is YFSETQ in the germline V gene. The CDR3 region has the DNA TGCGCCAGCAGCTTTTTCGGGAACTACGAGCAGTACTTC. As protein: CASSFFGNYEQYF.

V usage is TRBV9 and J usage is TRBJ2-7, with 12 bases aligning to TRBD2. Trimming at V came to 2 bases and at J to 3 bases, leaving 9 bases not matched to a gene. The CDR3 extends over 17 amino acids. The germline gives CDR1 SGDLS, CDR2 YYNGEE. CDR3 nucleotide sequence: TGTGCCAGCAGCGTTTCTAGCGGGGGGGTTTCAGGCTACGAGCAGTACTTC. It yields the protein CASSVSSGGVSGYEQYF.

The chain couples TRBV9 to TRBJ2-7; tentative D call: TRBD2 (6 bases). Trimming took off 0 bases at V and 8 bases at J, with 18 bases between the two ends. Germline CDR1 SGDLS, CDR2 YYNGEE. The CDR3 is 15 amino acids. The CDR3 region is CASSVAPAGTAQQYF. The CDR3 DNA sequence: TGTGCCAGCAGCGTAGCCCCGGCGGGAACTGCCCAGCAGTACTTC. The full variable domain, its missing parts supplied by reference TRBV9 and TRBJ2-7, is DSGVTQTPKHLITATGQRVTLRCSPRSGDLSVYWYQQSLDQGLQFLIQYYNGEERAKGNILERFSAQQFPDLHSELNLSSLELGDSALYFCASSVAPAGTAQQYFGPGTRLTVT.

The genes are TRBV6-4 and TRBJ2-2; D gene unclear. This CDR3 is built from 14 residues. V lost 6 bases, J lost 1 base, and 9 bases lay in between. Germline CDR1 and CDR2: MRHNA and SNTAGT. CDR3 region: CASSVALNTGELFF. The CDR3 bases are TGTGCCAGCAGCGTGGCCTTGAACACCGGGGAGCTGTTTTTT.

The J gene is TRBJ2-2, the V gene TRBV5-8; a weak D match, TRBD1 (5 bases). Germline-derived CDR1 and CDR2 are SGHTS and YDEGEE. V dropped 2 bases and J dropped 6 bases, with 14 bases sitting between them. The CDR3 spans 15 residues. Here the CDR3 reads CASSLGAGSPGELFF. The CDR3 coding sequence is TGTGCCAGCAGCTTAGGGGCAGGATCTCCCGGGGAGCTGTTTTTT.

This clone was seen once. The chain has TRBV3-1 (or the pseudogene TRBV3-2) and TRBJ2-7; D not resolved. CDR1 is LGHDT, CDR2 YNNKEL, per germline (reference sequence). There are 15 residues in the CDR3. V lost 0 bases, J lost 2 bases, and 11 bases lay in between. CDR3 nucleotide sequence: TGTGCCAGCAGCCAAGATCTAGGCGTTCCCTACGAGCAGTACTTC. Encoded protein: CASSQDLGVPYEQYF.

The CDR3 region has the DNA TGCGCCAGCAGTCTTCCCAGGGGGCTCCCGGACGAGCAGTACTTC. Residues: CASSLPRGLPDEQYF. V is TRBV23-1 and J is TRBJ2-7, with 8 bases matching TRBD1. TRBV23-1 is sorted into the ORF group, with uncertain function. CDR3 size: 15 residues. The ends lost 4 bases at V and 5 bases at J; junction bases unmatched: 10.